This T cell receptor beta chain came from a study of CD8+ T cells in alopecia areata. About the study: Tofacitinib therapy took 6 to 18 months; 6 months off drug came after.

Findings of the study overall: Many of the expanded lesional clones endured in scalp and blood while on tofacitinib. Against the mouse data, patients shared TCRs less clearly, possibly for HLA reasons.

Note on this clone: Its specificity is not known.

Regarding treatment: oral pan-JAK inhibitor, 5-10 mg twice daily. In alopecia areata patients, both lesional scalp punch biopsies and peripheral blood were collected. Germline lookup yields CDR1 LNHDA and CDR2 SQIVND (reference sequence). This CDR3 contains 13 residues. Trimming removed 6 bases from V and 3 bases from J, with 11 bases in between. RNA extraction was followed by reverse transcription into cDNA, which acted as the sequencing template. TCRdb's table, derived via immunoSEQ multiplex PCR, lists solely in-frame clones and lacks some. The data contain roughly 190,000 clones, 45% to 75% of them singletons.

This material consisted of CD4+ T cells sorted from blood, taken at week 4, from a patient treated with tofacitinib. The chain uses TRBV19 and TRBJ1-1; no definite D call. The source is a human donor with alopecia areata. DNA of the CDR3: TGTGCCAGTAGCCAGAGATCCCACACTGAAGCTTTCTTT. This codes for CASSQRSHTEAFF.